This T cell receptor (beta chain) appears in the sequencing data of a study of identical twins. Study results and caveats: Within monozygotic twins, out-of-frame TCR alpha sharing was underestimated by the models. The authors drew conclusions from cross-sectional statistical analysis rather than following the same donors.

Germline values: CDR1 DFQATT, CDR2 SNEGSKA (reference sequence). V shed 3 bases, J shed 0 bases, and the junction held 8 bases outside the gene matches. The length of the CDR3 is 16 residues. This clonotype was recorded a few times. Its antigen is as yet unknown. A universal primer site was added by template switching, and unique molecular identifiers were carried by the cDNA. Via MiXCR, TCRdb re-called the 5' RACE reads, giving one row per CDR3 protein. The sample lists 1.5 million to 2 million distinct CDR3 sequences; around 29% were seen once. The source is a newborn girl in good health. The rearrangement joins TRBV20-1 to TRBJ2-1; 7 bases fit TRBD2. The specimen sequenced was cord blood. In DNA, the CDR3 is TGCAGTGCTAGTTCTAGCGGCCACGGCTCCTACAATGAGCAGTTCTTC. Amino acids: CSASSSGHGSYNEQFF.